This T cell receptor (beta chain) is drawn from a study of blood T cell repertoires in COVID-19. About the study: COVID-19 samples from acute and convalescent phases originated in the United States, Italy and Spain. The analysed material was cDNA or gDNA that came from T cells, B-cell-depleted T cells, or PBMCs.

The CDR3 is 13 residues long. The V and J ends lost 4 bases and 7 bases respectively, with 12 bases between them. Germline CDR1 is SGDLS and CDR2 is YYNGEE. Seattle-derived patients entered the study during active infection and were followed longitudinally. The assay was immunoSEQ multiplex PCR, and TCRdb's table has in-frame clones only and misses some. The table records a few hundred thousand clones, 82% of them present only once. The specimen was peripheral blood. This rearrangement joins TRBV9 to TRBJ1-3; D uncertain. The TCR comes from a woman aged 70 to 79 with COVID-19, enrolled during active disease. The CDR3 reads CASSWEVGNTIYF. CDR3 nucleotides: TGTGCCAGCAGCTGGGAGGTGGGGAACACCATATATTTT.